This entry describes one T cell receptor (beta chain). The data were taken from a study of CD8 T cells in Susac syndrome. Random hexamers were used to reverse transcribe the RNA input (about 0.45 to 1 ug). TCRdb analysed the immunoSEQ multiplex PCR reads with MiXCR anew, one entry per CDR3 protein. There are 140,000 or so distinct CDR3 sequences in the sample; around 94% occur only once, and 0.075% to 0.09% lies in the top ten. The source material was CD4+ T cells from PBMCs. The source of this sequence is a human donor in good health.

The CDR3 DNA sequence: TGTGCCAGCAGCCCGACTAGCGGCCACAATGAGCAGTTCTTC. Translation gives CASSPTSGHNEQFF. The J gene is TRBJ2-1, the V gene TRBV14; 9 bases fit TRBD2. V lost 4 bases and J lost 5; bases outside the gene matches: 3. The CDR3 is 14 residues long. Per the germline V gene, CDR1 is SGHDN and CDR2 is FVKESK.